A selection of T cell receptor beta chains follows, all from one sample in a study of T cell repertoires in cytomegalovirus infection. These receptors' antigens are unknown. TCRdb ran MiXCR on the reads and lists one entry per CDR3 protein. The sample includes around 900,000 distinct CDR3 sequences, approximately 33% of them seen just once. The specimen was cultured CD8+ T cells from PBMCs, collected from culture after CMV antigen stimulation. The receptors derive from a human donor in good health (CMV status not recorded). Some clones in this sample may be carry-over from other donors' samples. Both conserved end residues are trimmed from each CDR3. Fields, in order: D gene, J gene, V gene, CDR3 protein. D genes are given only for firm matches.

d_call: -
j_call: TRBJ2-7
v_call: TRBV19
cdr3_aa: ASSIGSGPAGYEQY

d_call: -
j_call: TRBJ1-1
v_call: TRBV7-2
cdr3_aa: ASSLGRGADEAF

d_call: -
j_call: TRBJ2-2
v_call: TRBV19
cdr3_aa: ASSEGTNTGELF

d_call: -
j_call: TRBJ1-1
v_call: TRBV20-1
cdr3_aa: SARGQAGKMVTEAF

d_call: TRBD2
j_call: TRBJ2-7
v_call: TRBV7-6
cdr3_aa: ASSLGGEGEQY

d_call: TRBD2
j_call: TRBJ2-1
v_call: TRBV28
cdr3_aa: ASSSPRVERGGNEQF

d_call: -
j_call: TRBJ2-2
v_call: TRBV2
cdr3_aa: ASSEGLARHTGELF

d_call: -
j_call: TRBJ2-3
v_call: TRBV7-6
cdr3_aa: ASSFTPGEADTQY

d_call: -
j_call: TRBJ1-6
v_call: TRBV6-6
cdr3_aa: ASSPAGGSYNSPLH

d_call: -
j_call: TRBJ1-4
v_call: TRBV7-3
cdr3_aa: ASRSVEKLF

d_call: TRBD2
j_call: TRBJ2-7
v_call: TRBV7-2
cdr3_aa: ASSLGTSGFYEQY

d_call: TRBD2
j_call: TRBJ2-3
v_call: TRBV7-9
cdr3_aa: ASSFRTSGDRTDTQY

d_call: TRBD1
j_call: TRBJ1-5
v_call: TRBV24-1
cdr3_aa: ATSDPRGAGNQPQH

d_call: TRBD2
j_call: TRBJ2-2
v_call: TRBV30
cdr3_aa: AWAGTGGPTGELF

d_call: -
j_call: TRBJ1-1
v_call: TRBV12-5
cdr3_aa: ASGLMGRTEAF

d_call: -
j_call: TRBJ2-3
v_call: TRBV4-2
cdr3_aa: ASSTRIWDGAQGDTQY

d_call: -
j_call: TRBJ2-3
v_call: TRBV6-1
cdr3_aa: ASSKGGRSTDTQY

d_call: -
j_call: TRBJ1-1
v_call: TRBV7-4
cdr3_aa: VSNYPTGGEDTEAF

d_call: -
j_call: TRBJ1-4
v_call: TRBV2
cdr3_aa: ASREKRDFVEKLF

d_call: -
j_call: TRBJ2-5
v_call: TRBV9
cdr3_aa: ASSVWSTAQETQY

d_call: -
j_call: TRBJ1-2
v_call: TRBV19
cdr3_aa: ASSSTMGFGYT

d_call: -
j_call: TRBJ1-1
v_call: TRBV7-6
cdr3_aa: ASSAESTEAF

d_call: TRBD1
j_call: TRBJ1-5
v_call: TRBV7-2
cdr3_aa: ASSLNRGTNQPQH

d_call: -
j_call: TRBJ2-2
v_call: TRBV12-5
cdr3_aa: ASRFLVLGPNTGELF

d_call: -
j_call: TRBJ1-2
v_call: TRBV29-1
cdr3_aa: SVEDPLGTNYGYT

d_call: -
j_call: TRBJ1-1
v_call: TRBV10-3
cdr3_aa: AISESGEVYTEAF

d_call: -
j_call: TRBJ1-4
v_call: TRBV12-5
cdr3_aa: ASGTGGSGEKLF

d_call: -
j_call: TRBJ2-6
v_call: TRBV29-1
cdr3_aa: SVEDSILSSGANVLT

d_call: -
j_call: TRBJ2-3
v_call: TRBV15
cdr3_aa: ATAGGTITDTQY

d_call: -
j_call: TRBJ2-2
v_call: TRBV24-1
cdr3_aa: ATSATDGDTGELF

d_call: TRBD1
j_call: TRBJ1-1
v_call: TRBV19
cdr3_aa: ASIGTGGSEAF

d_call: -
j_call: TRBJ2-4
v_call: TRBV27
cdr3_aa: ASSLGLRGAKNIQY

d_call: TRBD2
j_call: TRBJ2-3
v_call: TRBV27
cdr3_aa: ASSSLWLAGGPSTDTQY

d_call: TRBD2
j_call: TRBJ2-1
v_call: TRBV9
cdr3_aa: ASSVSGAPSHEQF

d_call: TRBD1
j_call: TRBJ2-5
v_call: TRBV12-5
cdr3_aa: ASGSWTGSEETQY

d_call: -
j_call: TRBJ1-2
v_call: TRBV9
cdr3_aa: ASSEGRFPGGYT

d_call: -
j_call: TRBJ2-5
v_call: TRBV7-9
cdr3_aa: ASSLAGQDQAVETQY